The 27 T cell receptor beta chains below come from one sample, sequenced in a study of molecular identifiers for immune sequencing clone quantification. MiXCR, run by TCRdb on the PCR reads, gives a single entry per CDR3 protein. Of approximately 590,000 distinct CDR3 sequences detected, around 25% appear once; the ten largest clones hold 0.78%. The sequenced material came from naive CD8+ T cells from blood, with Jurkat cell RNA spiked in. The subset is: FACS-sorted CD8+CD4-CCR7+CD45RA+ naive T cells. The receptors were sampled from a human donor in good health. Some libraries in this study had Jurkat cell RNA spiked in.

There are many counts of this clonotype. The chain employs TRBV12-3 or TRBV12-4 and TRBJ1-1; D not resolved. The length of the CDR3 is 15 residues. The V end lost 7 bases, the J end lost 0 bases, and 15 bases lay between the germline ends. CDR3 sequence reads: CASTMIAGMNTEAFF. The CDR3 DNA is TGTGCCAGCACCATGATAGCGGGGATGAACACTGAAGCTTTCTTT.

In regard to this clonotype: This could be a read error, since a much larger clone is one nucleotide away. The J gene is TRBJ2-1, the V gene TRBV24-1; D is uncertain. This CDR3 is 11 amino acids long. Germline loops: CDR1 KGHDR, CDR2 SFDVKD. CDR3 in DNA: TGTGCCACCGGTGACTCAGTAGAGCAGTTCTTC. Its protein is CATGDSVEQFF.

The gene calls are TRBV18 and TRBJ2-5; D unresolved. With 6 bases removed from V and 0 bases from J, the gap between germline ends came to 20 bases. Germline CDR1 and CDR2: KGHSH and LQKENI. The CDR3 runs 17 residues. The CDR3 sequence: CASSLYSSLADQETQYF. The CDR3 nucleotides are TGTGCCAGCTCGCTTTACTCCAGCTTGGCAGACCAAGAGACCCAGTACTTC.

CDR3: CASSQKTSGGLYEQYF. Here the CDR3 DNA reads TGCGCCAGCAGCCAGAAGACTAGCGGGGGGTTATACGAGCAGTACTTC. V usage is TRBV4-1 and J usage is TRBJ2-7; 13 nucleotides agree with TRBD2. This CDR3 has 16 amino acids. In germline, CDR1 is MGHRA, CDR2 YSYEKL. V lost 3 bases to trimming and J lost 4 bases; unmatched junction nucleotides: 6.

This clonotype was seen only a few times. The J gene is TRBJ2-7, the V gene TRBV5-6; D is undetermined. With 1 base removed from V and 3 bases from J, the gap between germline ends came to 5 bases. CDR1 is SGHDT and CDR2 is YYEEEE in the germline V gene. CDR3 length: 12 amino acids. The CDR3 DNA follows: TGTGCCAGCAGCTTGTACCACTACGAGCAGTACTTC. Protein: CASSLYHYEQYF.

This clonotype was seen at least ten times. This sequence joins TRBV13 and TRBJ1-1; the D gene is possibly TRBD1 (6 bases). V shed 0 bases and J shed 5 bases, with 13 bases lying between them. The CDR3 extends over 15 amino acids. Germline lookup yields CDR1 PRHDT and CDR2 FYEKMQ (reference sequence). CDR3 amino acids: CASSLGLQGGTEAFF. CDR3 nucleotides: TGTGCCAGCAGCTTAGGCCTACAGGGCGGAACTGAAGCTTTCTTT.

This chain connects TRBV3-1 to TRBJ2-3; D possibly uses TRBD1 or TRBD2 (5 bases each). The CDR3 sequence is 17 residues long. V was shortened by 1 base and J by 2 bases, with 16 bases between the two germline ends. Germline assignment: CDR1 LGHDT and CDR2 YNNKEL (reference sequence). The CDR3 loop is CASSQVPGPRPTDTQYF. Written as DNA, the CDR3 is TGTGCCAGCAGCCAAGTGCCGGGGCCCCGGCCCACAGATACGCAGTATTTT.

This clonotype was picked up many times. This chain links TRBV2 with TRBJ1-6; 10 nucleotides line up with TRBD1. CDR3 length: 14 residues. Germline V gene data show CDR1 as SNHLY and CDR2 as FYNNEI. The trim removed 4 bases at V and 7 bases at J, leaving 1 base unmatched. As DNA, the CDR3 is TGTGCCAGCAGTGTGGGACAGGGGAATTCACCCCTCCACTTT. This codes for CASSVGQGNSPLHF.

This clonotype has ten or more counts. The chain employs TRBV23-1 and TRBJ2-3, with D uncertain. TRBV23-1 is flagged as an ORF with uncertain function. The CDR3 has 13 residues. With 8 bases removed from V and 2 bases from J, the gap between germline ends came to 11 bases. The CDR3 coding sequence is TGCGCCAGCCTACTCCAGCCCACAGATACGCAGTATTTT. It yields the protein CASLLQPTDTQYF.

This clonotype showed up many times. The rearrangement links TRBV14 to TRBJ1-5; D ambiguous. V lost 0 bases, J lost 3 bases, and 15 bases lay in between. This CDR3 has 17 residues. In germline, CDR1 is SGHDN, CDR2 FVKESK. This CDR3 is CASSQDSDHLNNQPQHF. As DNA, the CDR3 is TGTGCCAGCAGCCAAGATTCGGATCATCTTAACAATCAGCCCCAGCATTTT.

The CDR3 is CASSSVQGGTGELFF. The CDR3 region has the DNA TGTGCCAGCAGTTCAGTACAGGGAGGCACCGGGGAGCTGTTTTTT. The chain uses TRBV12-3 or TRBV12-4 and TRBJ2-2, with D tentatively TRBD1 or TRBD2 (6 bases each). V lost 4 bases and J lost 4, with 13 bases in between. The length of the CDR3 is 15 residues.

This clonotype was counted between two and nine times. In DNA, the CDR3 is TGCAGTGCTTGGCTTCGGACAGGGAGCTCCTACGAGCAGTACTTC. Residues: CSAWLRTGSSYEQYF. This chain connects TRBV20-1 to TRBJ2-7; 8 nucleotides agree with TRBD1. CDR3 size: 15 residues. Germline V gene lookup returns CDR1 DFQATT and CDR2 SNEGSKA (reference sequence). The junction had 9 bases not matched to a gene; V was cut back by 5 bases and J by 0 bases.

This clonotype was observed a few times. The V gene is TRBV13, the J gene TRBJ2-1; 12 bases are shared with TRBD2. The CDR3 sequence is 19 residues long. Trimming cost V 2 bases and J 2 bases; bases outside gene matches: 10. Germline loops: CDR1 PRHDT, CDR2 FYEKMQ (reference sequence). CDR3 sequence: CASSLPSETSGSAYNEQFF. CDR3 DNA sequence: TGTGCCAGCAGCTTACCCTCTGAGACTAGCGGGAGCGCCTACAATGAGCAGTTCTTC.

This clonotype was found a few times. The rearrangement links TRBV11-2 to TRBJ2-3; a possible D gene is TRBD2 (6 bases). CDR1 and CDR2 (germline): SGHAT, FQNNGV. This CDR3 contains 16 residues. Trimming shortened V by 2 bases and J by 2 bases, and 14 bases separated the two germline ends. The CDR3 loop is CASSLTPGRNTDTQYF. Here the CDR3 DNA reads TGTGCCAGCAGCTTAACACCCGGGAGAAACACAGATACGCAGTATTTT.

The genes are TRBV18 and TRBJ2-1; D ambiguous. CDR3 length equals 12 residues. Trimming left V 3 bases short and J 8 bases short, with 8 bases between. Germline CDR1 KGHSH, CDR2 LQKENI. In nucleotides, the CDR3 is TGTGCCAGCTCACCTCCTGGGTATGAGCAGTTCTTC. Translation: CASSPPGYEQFF.

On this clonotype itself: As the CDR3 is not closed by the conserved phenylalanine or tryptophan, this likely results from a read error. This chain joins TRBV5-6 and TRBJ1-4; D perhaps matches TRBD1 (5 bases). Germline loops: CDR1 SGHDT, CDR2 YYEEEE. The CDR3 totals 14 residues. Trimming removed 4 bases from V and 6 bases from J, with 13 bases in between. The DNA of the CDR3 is TGTGCCAGCAGCGAGTTGGGACCGGATGAAAAACTGTTTTTA. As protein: CASSELGPDEKLFL.

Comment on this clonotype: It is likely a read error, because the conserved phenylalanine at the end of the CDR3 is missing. CDR3 sequence (DNA): TGTGCCAGCAGCTTAAGCGGGACAGTTTCCTACGAGCAGTACCTC. It translates to CASSLSGTVSYEQYL. This chain links TRBV7-9 with TRBJ2-7; possibly TRBD1 or TRBD2 for D (7 bases each). Germline CDR1 reads SEHNR; CDR2 reads FQNEAQ (reference sequence). V was trimmed by 2 bases and J by 1 base, leaving 12 bases between them. The CDR3 extends over 15 amino acids.

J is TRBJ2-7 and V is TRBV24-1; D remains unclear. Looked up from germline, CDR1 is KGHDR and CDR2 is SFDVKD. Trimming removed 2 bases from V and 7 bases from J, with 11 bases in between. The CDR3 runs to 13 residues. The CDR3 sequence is CATSDYINNEQYF. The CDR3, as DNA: TGTGCCACCAGTGATTACATAAACAATGAGCAGTACTTC.

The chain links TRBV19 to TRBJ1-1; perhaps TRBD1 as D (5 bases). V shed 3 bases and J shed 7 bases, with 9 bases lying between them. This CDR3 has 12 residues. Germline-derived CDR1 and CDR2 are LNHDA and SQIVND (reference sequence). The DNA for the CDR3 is TGTGCCAGTAGTATTGGGGACCGTGAAGCTTTCTTT. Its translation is CASSIGDREAFF.

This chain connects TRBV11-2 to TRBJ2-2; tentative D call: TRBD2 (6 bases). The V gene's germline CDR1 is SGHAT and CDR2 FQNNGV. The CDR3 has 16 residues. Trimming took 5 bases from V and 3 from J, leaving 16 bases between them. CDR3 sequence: CASSAPGGVDTGELFF. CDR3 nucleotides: TGTGCCAGCAGCGCCCCAGGAGGGGTGGACACCGGGGAGCTGTTTTTT.

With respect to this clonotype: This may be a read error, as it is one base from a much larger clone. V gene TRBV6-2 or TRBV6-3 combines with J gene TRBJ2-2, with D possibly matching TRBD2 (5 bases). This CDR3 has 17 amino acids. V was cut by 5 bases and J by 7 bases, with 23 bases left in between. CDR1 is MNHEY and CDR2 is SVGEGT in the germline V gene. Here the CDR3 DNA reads TGTGCCAGCAGTCACCATGAGGAGGACGACCTTCTCGGGGAGCTGTTTTTT. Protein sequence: CASSHHEEDDLLGELFF.

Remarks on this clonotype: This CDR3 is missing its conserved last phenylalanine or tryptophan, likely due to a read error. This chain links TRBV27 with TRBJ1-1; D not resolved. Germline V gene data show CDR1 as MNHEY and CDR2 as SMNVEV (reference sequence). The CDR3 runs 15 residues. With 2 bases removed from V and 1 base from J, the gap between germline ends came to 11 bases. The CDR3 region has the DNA TGTGCCAGCAGTTTAAGCGTGGGAGCGAACACTGAAGCTTTCCTT. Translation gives CASSLSVGANTEAFL.

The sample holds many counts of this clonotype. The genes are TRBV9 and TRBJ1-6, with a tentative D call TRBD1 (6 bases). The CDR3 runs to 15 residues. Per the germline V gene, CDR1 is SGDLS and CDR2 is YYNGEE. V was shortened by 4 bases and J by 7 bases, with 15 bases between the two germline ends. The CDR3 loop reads CASSLTTGLNSPLHF. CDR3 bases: TGTGCCAGCAGCCTAACTACAGGGCTCAATTCACCCCTCCACTTT.

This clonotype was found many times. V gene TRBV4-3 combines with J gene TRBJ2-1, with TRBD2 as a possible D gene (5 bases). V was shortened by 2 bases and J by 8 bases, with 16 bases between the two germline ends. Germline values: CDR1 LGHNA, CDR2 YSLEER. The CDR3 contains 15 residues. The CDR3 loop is CASSQIIGGLDEQFF. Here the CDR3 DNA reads TGCGCCAGCAGCCAAATAATAGGCGGGTTGGATGAGCAGTTCTTC.

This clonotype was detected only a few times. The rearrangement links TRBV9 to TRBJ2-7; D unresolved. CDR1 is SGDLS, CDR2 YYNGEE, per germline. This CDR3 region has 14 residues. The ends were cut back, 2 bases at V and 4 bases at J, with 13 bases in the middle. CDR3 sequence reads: CASSVGSKGYEQYF. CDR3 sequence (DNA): TGTGCCAGCAGCGTTGGGTCCAAAGGTTACGAGCAGTACTTC.

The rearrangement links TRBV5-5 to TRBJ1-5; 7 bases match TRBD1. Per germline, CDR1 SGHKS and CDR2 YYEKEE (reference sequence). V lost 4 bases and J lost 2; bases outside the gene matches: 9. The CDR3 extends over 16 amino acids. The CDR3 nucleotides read TGTGCCAGCAGCATCGGACAGGTGGTAGGCAATCAGCCCCAGCATTTT. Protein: CASSIGQVVGNQPQHF.

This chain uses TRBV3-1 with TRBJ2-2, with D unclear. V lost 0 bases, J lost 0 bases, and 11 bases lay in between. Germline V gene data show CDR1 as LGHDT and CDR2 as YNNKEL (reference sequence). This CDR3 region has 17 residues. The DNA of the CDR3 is TGTGCCAGCAGCCAAGATCGTGTAGGGCCGAACACCGGGGAGCTGTTTTTT. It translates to CASSQDRVGPNTGELFF.